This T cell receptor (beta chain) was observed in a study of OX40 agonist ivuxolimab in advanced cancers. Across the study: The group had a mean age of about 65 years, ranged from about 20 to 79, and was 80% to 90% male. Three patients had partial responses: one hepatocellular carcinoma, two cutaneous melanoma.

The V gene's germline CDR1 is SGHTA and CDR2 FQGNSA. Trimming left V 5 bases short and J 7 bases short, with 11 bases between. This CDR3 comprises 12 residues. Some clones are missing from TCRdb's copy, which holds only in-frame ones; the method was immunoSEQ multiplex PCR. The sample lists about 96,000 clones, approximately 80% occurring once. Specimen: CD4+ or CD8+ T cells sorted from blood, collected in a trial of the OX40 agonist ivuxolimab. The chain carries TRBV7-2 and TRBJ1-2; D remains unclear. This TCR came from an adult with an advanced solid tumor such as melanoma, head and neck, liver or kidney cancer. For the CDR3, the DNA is TGTGCCAGCAGCCCGAGTTCTACTGGCTACACCTTC. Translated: CASSPSSTGYTF.